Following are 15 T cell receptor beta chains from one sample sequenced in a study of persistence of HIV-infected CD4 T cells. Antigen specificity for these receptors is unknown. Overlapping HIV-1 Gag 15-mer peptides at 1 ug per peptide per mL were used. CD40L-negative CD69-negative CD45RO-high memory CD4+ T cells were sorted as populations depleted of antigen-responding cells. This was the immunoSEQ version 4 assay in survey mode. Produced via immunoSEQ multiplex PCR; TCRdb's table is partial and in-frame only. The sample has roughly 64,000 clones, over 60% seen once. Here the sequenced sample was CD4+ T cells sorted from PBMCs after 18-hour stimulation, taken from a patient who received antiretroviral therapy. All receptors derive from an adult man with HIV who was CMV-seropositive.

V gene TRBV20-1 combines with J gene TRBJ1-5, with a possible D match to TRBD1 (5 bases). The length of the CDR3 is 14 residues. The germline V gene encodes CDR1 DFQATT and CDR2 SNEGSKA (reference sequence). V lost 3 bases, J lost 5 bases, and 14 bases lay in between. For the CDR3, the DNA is TGCAGTGCTAGTGAGGGGAATGGGGATCAGCCCCAGCATTTT. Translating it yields CSASEGNGDQPQHF.

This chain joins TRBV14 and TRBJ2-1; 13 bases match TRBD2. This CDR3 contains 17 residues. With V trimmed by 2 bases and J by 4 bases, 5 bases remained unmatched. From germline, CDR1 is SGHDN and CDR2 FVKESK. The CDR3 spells CASSQSGTSGIYNEQFF. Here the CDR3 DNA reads TGTGCCAGCAGCCAATCGGGGACTAGCGGGATATACAATGAGCAGTTCTTC.

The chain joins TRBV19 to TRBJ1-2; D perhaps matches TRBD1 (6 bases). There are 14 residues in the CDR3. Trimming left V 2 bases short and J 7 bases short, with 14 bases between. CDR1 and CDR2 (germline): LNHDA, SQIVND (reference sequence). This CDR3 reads CASSINQGRSGYTF. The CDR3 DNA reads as TGTGCCAGTAGTATAAACCAGGGGCGAAGTGGCTACACCTTC. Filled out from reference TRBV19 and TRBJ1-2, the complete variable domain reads DGGITQSPKYLFRKEGQNVTLSCEQNLNHDAMYWYRQDPGQGLRLIYYSQIVNDFQKGDIAEGYSVSREKKESFPLTVTSAQKNPTAFYLCASSINQGRSGYTFGSGTRLTVV.

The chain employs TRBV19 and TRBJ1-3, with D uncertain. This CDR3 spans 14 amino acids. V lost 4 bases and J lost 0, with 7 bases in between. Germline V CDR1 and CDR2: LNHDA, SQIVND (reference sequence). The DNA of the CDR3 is TGTGCCAGTAGTAACAGCTACTCTGGAAACACCATATATTTT. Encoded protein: CASSNSYSGNTIYF.

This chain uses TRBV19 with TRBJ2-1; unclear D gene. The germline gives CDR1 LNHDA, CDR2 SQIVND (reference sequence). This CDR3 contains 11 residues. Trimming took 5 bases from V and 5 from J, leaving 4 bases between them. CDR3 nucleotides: TGTGCCAGTAGTGAGAACAATGAGCAGTTCTTC. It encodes CASSENNEQFF.

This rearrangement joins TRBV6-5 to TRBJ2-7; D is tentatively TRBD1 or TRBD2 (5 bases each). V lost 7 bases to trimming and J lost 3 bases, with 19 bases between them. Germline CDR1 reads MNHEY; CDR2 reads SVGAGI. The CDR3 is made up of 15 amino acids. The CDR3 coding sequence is TGTGCCAGCACTCCCGAGGGGCAGACATACTACGAGCAGTACTTC. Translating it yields CASTPEGQTYYEQYF.

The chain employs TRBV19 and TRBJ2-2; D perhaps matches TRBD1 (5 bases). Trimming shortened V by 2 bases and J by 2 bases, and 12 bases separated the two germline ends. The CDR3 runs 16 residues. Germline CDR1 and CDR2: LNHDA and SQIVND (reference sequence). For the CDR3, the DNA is TGTGCCAGTAGTATAAGGGCCCAGGGAAACACCGGGGAGCTGTTTTTT. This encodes CASSIRAQGNTGELFF.

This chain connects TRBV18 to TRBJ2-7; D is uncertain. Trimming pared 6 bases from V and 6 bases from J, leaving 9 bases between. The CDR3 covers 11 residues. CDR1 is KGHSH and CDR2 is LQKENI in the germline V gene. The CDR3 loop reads CASSQSSEQYF. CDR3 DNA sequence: TGTGCCAGCTCCCAAAGCAGCGAGCAGTACTTC.

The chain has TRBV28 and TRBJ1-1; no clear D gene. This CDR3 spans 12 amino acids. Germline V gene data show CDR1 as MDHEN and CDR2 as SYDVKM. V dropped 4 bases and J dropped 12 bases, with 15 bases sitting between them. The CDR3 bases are TGTGCCAGCAGTTCTCCCCCAAGGGAATCTTTCTTT. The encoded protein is CASSSPPRESFF.

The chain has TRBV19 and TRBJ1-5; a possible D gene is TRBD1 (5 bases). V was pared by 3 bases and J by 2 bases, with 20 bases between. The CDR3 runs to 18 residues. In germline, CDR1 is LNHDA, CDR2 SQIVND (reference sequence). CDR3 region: CASSIRFSTGLGNQPQHF. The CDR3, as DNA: TGTGCCAGTAGTATCAGATTCAGCACAGGTTTGGGCAATCAGCCCCAGCATTTT.

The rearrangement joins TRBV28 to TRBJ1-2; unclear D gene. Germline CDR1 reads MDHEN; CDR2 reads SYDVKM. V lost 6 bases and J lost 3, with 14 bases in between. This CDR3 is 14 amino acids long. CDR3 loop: CASSPPQVYYGYTF. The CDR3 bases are TGTGCCAGCAGCCCCCCCCAGGTTTACTATGGCTACACCTTC.

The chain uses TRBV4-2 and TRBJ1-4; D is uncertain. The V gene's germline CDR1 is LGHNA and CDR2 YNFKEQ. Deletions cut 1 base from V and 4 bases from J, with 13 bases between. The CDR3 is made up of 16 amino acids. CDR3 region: CASSQVQAEYNEKLFF. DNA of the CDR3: TGTGCCAGCAGCCAAGTTCAGGCAGAATATAATGAAAAACTGTTTTTT.

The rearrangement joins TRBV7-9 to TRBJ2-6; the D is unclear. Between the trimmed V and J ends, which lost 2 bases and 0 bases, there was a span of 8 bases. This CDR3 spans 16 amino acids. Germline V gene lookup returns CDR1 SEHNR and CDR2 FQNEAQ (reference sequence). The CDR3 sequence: CASSLSGFSGANVLTF. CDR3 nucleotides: TGTGCCAGCAGCTTATCCGGGTTCTCTGGGGCCAACGTCCTGACTTTC.

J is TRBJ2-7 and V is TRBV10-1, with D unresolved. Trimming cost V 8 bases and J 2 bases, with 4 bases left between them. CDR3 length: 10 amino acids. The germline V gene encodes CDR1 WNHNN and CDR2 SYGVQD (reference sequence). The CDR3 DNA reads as TGCGCCAGCCCAGCCTACGAGCAGTACTTC. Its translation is CASPAYEQYF.

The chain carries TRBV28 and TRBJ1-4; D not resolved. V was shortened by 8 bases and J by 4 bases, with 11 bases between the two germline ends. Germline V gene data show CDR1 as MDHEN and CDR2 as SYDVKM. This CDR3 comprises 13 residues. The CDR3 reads CASRGAINEKLFF. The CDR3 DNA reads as TGTGCCAGCCGAGGAGCGATTAATGAAAAACTGTTTTTT. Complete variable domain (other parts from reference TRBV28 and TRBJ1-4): DVKVTQSSRYLVKRTGEKVFLECVQDMDHENMFWYRQDPGLGLRLIYFSYDVKMKEKGDIPEGYSVSREKKERFSLILESASTNQTSMYLCASRGAINEKLFFGSGTQLSVL.